This TCR beta chain was recovered during a study of shared T cell receptors in the human thymus. The CDR3 sequence is 16 residues long. The trim removed 0 bases at V and 3 bases at J, leaving 5 bases unmatched. Per the germline V gene, CDR1 is SGHNT and CDR2 is YYREEE (reference sequence). The repertoire was sequenced with immunoSEQ multiplex PCR; TCRdb's copy has only in-frame clones and lacks some. The sample yields about 660,000 clones, around 89% seen once. This clone showed up just once. These sequences were also reported in another study, on human thymus T cells.

The chain recombines TRBV5-4 with TRBJ1-1, with 10 bases identical to TRBD1. The sequencing sample was made of thymocytes. The TCR sequence derives from a boy in the first two years of life with a congenital heart defect. The DNA for the CDR3 is TGTGCCAGCAGCTTGGAAATTGACAGGGGGCACACTGAAGCTTTCTTT. This translates into CASSLEIDRGHTEAFF.